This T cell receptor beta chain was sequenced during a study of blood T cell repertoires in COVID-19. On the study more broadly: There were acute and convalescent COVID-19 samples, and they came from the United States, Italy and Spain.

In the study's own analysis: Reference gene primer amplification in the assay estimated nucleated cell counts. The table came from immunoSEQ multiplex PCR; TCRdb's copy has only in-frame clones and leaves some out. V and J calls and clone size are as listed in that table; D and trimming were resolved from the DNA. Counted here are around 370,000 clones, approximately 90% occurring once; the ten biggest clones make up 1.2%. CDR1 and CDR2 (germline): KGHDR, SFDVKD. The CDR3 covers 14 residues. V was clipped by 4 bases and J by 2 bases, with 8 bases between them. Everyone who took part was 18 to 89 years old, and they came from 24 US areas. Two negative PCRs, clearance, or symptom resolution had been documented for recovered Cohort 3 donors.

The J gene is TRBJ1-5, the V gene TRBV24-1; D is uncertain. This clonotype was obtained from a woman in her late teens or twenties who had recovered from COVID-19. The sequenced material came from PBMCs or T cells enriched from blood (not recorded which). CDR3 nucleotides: TGTGCCACCAGTGAGCGCGGGGGCAATCAGCCCCAGCATTTT. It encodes CATSERGGNQPQHF.